This T cell receptor (beta chain) was retrieved from a study of beta chain features in type 1 diabetes. Overall study: Sorted cells, roughly 98,000,000 in number, were examined across all samples.

Study-level points and caveats: TCRB CDR3s from Type 1 diabetes patients were moderately but significantly shorter in all four CD4+ subsets.

The germline V gene encodes CDR1 GTSNPN and CDR2 SVGIG (reference sequence). Trimming took 8 bases from V and 4 from J; bases not matched to a gene: 8. This CDR3 has 13 residues. The study reverse transcribed the entire isolated RNA, so it sequenced expressed TCRB transcripts. Mean read depth for stem cell-like memory T cell samples was approximately 950,000 reads. Assay used: immunoSEQ multiplex PCR; TCRdb lists only in-frame clones, some missing. The sample records fewer than 70,000 clones, 50% to 75% being singletons. Points on this clone: The target antigen is unknown.

The specimen sequenced was stem cell memory CD4+ T cells from blood. The TCR originated in a woman aged 30 to 39 with type 1 diabetes. This sequence joins TRBV30 and TRBJ1-2; 9 nucleotides line up with TRBD1. The CDR3 DNA sequence: TGTGCCGGGGACAGGGTCCTCCTCTATGGCTACACCTTC. The encoded protein is CAGDRVLLYGYTF.